This TCR beta chain came from a study of human T cells and chemical hapten exposure. Whole-study context: An approximately 2 cm by approximately 2 cm inner upper arm patch received 2% DPC for sensitization. Study findings and constraints: Patch test score was positively correlated with the counts of TCRs that had expanded at PT1. Expanded TCRs clustered into significantly more large CDR3 similarity groups than controls, the analysis revealed.

In the library, unique molecular identifiers were attached to individual cDNA molecules. MiXCR, run by TCRdb on the RACE reads, gives a single entry per CDR3 protein. The data hold about 400,000 distinct CDR3 sequences, with about 6% observed a single time. This sample's time point: patch test 2, 6 weeks after DPC sensitization. The treatment is: therapeutic diphenylcyclopropenone sensitization with weekly scalp DPC. The CDR3 has 15 residues. The V end was cut by 0 bases, the J end by 0 bases, with 7 bases between. Germline V gives CDR1 SGHDT, CDR2 YYEEEE. This clonotype was seen repeatedly, ten times or more. Its matching antigen is unknown.

This clonotype was sampled from a woman between 18 and 29 years old with alopecia areata. Some clones in this sample may be carry-over from other donors' samples. The input for sequencing was whole blood, taken in connection with sensitization to the hapten diphenylcyclopropenone (DPC). V gene TRBV5-6 combines with J gene TRBJ1-5; D gene uncertain. In DNA form, the CDR3 reads TGTGCCAGCAGCTTGGGACTCATTAGCAATCAGCCCCAGCATTTT. The encoded protein is CASSLGLISNQPQHF.